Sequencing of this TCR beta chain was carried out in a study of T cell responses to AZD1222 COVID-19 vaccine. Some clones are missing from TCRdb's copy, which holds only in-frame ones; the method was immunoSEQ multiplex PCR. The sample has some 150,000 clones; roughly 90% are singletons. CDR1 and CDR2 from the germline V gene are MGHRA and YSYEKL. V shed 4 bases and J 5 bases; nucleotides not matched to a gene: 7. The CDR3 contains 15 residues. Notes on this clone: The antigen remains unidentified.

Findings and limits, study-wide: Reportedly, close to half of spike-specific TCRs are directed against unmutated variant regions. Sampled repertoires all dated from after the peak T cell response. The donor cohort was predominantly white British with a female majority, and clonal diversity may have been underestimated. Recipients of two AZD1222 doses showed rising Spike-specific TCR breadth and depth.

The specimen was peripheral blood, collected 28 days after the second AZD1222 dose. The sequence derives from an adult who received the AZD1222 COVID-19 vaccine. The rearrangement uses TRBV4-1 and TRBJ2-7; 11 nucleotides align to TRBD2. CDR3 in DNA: TGCGCCAGCAGCCTTAGCGGGAGGGCCGGGAACGAGCAGTACTTC. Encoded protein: CASSLSGRAGNEQYF.